The clone carrying this T cell receptor beta chain was counted many times. The antigen is unknown. These data are taken from a study of T cells in Graves' hyperthyroidism and ophthalmopathy. Study results and caveats: In simple terms, a model built on 13 V-J features told ophthalmopathy apart from stable hyperthyroidism. Most thyroid-expanded clonotypes above 0.001 were also found in blood.

The source material, RNA transcripts, was used to amplify TCR beta CDR3 regions. The HTBI primer set served for first-round RT-PCR of the TCR CDR3. TCRdb called the multiplex PCR reads again in MiXCR, with one record for every CDR3 protein. This sample carries fewer than 450,000 distinct CDR3 sequences, roughly 17% of them seen once, and the ten largest clones take approximately 33%. Patients aged 18 to 65 with hyperthyroidism were newly diagnosed, with duration under 2 months. The blood sample was taken at first hyperthyroidism diagnosis, before any ophthalmopathy symptoms. The sequence came from a woman in her 30s with Graves' hyperthyroidism that later progressed to Graves' ophthalmopathy. The specimen sequenced was blood.

CDR3 amino acids: CASTLRPGTNYGYTF. For the CDR3, the DNA is TGTGCCAGCACCCTTAGGCCAGGAACTAACTATGGCTACACCTTC. The rearrangement links TRBV2 to TRBJ1-2; D remains ambiguous. The CDR3 has 15 residues. V dropped 7 bases and J dropped 0 bases, with 15 bases sitting between them. Germline-derived CDR1 and CDR2 are SNHLY and FYNNEI.